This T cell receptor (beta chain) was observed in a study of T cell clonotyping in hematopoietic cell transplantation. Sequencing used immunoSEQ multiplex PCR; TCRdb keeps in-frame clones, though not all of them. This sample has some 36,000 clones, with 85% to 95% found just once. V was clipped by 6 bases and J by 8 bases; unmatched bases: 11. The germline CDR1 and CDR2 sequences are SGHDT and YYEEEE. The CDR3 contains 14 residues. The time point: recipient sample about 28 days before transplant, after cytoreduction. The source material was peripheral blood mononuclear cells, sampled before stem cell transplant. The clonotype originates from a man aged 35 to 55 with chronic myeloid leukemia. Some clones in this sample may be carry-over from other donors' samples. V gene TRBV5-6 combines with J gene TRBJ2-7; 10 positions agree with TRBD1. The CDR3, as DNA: TGTGCCAGCACCTCCCCGACAGGGGGCTATCAGCAGTACTTC. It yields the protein CASTSPTGGYQQYF.